The rows below give T cell receptor beta chains drawn from one sample of a study of cytomegalovirus exposure and HLA in healthy donors. The repertoire was sequenced with immunoSEQ multiplex PCR; TCRdb's copy has only in-frame clones and lacks some. The table has about 94,000 clones, 6.5% to 8% seen once. Sequences were obtained from PBMCs. The receptor set was obtained from a man aged 50 to 60 in good health and CMV-seronegative. CDR3s include the opening cysteine and the closing phenylalanine or tryptophan. Clone size is stated in some rows and not others, as once, few, many or a class when expanded.

14 TRBJ1-4 TRBV28 few CASIRTGASEKLFF
13 TRBJ1-3 TRBV28 few CASGQGTGNTIYF
14 TRBJ1-2 TRBV6-5 . CASRRTASNYGYTF
15 TRBJ2-5 TRBV6-5 few CASSSGSWDQETQYF
16 TRBJ2-3 TRBV7-6 . CASSLTLAVSTDTQYF
14 TRBJ2-3 TRBV7-9 . CASTMGTAGDTQYF
13 TRBJ1-5 TRBV11-2 few CASSLDLGEAQHF
15 TRBJ2-5 TRBV19 . CASSTGLAGTETQYF
15 TRBJ2-1 TRBV30 few CAWSSLGLADNEQFF
15 TRBJ1-5 TRBV28 few CASSLSSGTGQPQHF
14 TRBJ1-5 TRBV28 . CAGKTGGRNQPQHF
17 TRBJ1-1 TRBV25-1 few CATRRGQGKFKNTEAFF
15 TRBJ2-2 TRBV28 few CASNLPGAARGELFF
13 TRBJ2-7 TRBV5-1 . CASSGRFSYEQYF
13 TRBJ2-7 TRBV5-6 . CASSLTSTYEQYF
15 TRBJ2-1 TRBV11-2 . CASSPRDRGLYEQFF
14 TRBJ2-2 TRBV28 few CASRPDRQAGELFF
15 TRBJ2-3 TRBV6-5 . CASSLLGGSTDTQYF
13 TRBJ2-1 TRBV11-3 few CASSTDINGEQFF
15 TRBJ2-5 TRBV9 . CASSTSGGAGQTQYF
16 TRBJ1-5 TRBV6-1 . CASSDRPGQHNQPQHF
15 TRBJ1-2 TRBV6-5 . CASRGLGQGADGYTF
13 TRBJ2-7 TRBV10-3 few CAISQTGGPEQYF
16 TRBJ2-2 TRBV30 . CAWSGGLAGVPGELFF
14 TRBJ2-5 TRBV10-2 few CASIPTGASGTQYF
16 TRBJ2-7 TRBV10-1 few CASILLRGGPPYEQYF
15 TRBJ1-4 TRBV27 few CASSTAGGLNEKLFF
15 TRBJ1-5 TRBV28 once CASSFPGGSNQPQHF
16 TRBJ2-2 TRBV7-6 few CASSLRLAGVPGELFF
18 TRBJ2-1 TRBV4-1 . CASSPVPGLAGGTNEQFF
17 TRBJ2-1 TRBV19 few CASSRGTSGSSYNEQFF
18 TRBJ2-6 TRBV28 . CASRNSGLAGAGANVLTF
17 TRBJ2-2 TRBV5-1 few CASSLTPGTTQTGELFF
16 TRBJ1-5 TRBV19 few CASSIRRGQGDQPQHF
19 TRBJ1-6 TRBV11-2 few CASSSSGRDLGLYNSPLHF
14 TRBJ1-6 TRBV29-1 few CSVRTGQNNSPLHF
16 TRBJ1-3 TRBV10-2 few CASSKRTGGSSDTIYF
14 TRBJ1-2 TRBV7-9 few CAVPTGTSDYGYTF
16 TRBJ2-7 TRBV30 few CAWRGQGLAGAYEQYF
15 TRBJ2-3 TRBV27 few CASSPSGVVSDTQYF
14 TRBJ2-3 TRBV9 few CASTRGGAVDTQYF
15 TRBJ1-5 TRBV6-1 . CASSPQTGQGQPQHF
13 TRBJ1-1 TRBV9 . CASSVARGTEAFF
17 TRBJ2-7 TRBV19 few CASSIEGGSPAGNEQYF
14 TRBJ2-2 TRBV4-3 few CASSQAVGTGELFF
12 TRBJ1-1 TRBV29-1 few CSVAELNTEAFF
14 TRBJ2-7 TRBV11-2 few CASSLNQGGYEQYF
16 TRBJ2-2 TRBV4-3 few CASSQDLKALPGELFF
18 TRBJ2-1 TRBV9 few CASSETGTSGPLGNEQFF
16 TRBJ1-5 TRBV28 few CASSPPGQGSNQPQHF
15 TRBJ1-5 TRBV27 . CASSFTGNEFEPQHF
15 TRBJ2-1 TRBV5-5 . CASSLGSFLANEQFF
16 TRBJ2-5 TRBV4-1 . CASSQDLAQYQETQYF
15 TRBJ1-4 TRBV11-2 few CASSSGTGGPEKLFF
16 TRBJ1-5 TRBV7-2 few CASSLYTRGPGQPQHF